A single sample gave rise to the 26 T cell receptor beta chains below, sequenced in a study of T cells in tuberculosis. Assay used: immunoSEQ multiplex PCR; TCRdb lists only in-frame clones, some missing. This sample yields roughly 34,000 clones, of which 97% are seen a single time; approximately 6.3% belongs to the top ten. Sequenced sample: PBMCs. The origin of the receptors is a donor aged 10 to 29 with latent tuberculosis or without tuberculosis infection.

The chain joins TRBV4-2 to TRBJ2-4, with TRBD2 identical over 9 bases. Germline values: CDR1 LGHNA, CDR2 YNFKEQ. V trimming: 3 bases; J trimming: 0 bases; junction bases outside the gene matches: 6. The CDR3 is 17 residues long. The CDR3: CASSQASGVGAKNIQYF. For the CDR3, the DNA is TGTGCCAGCAGCCAGGCTAGCGGGGTAGGAGCCAAAAACATTCAGTACTTC.

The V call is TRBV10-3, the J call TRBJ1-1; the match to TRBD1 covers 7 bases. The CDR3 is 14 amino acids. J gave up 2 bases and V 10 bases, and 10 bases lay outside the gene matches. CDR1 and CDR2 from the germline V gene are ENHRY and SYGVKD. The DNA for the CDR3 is TGTGCCACACGACAGGGTGAGATAAACACTGAAGCTTTCTTT. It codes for CATRQGEINTEAFF.

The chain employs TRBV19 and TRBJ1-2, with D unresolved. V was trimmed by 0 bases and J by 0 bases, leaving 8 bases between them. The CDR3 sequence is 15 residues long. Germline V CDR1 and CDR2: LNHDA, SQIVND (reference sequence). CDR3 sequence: CASSIERSTNYGYTF. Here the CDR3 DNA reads TGTGCCAGTAGTATAGAGCGCTCTACTAACTATGGCTACACCTTC.

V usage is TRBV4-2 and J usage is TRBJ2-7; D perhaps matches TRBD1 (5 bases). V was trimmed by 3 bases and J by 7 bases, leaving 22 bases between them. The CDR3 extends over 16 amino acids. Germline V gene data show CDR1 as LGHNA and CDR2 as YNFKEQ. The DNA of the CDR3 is TGTGCCAGCAGCCAGATGGGATCAGCATTGGGGCATGAGCAGTACTTC. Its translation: CASSQMGSALGHEQYF.

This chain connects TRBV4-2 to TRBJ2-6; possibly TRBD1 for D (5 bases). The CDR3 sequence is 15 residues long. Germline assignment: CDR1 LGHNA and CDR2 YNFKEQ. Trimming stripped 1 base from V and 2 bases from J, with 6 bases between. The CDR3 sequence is CASSQGRAGANVLTF. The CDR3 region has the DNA TGTGCCAGCAGCCAAGGCAGGGCTGGGGCCAACGTCCTGACTTTC.

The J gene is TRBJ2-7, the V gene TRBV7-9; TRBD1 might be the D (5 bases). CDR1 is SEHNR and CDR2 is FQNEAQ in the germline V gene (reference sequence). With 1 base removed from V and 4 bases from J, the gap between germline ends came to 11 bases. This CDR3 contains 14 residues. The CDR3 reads CASSLVGVGYEQYF. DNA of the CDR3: TGTGCCAGCAGCTTAGTAGGGGTTGGGTACGAGCAGTACTTC.

CDR3 DNA sequence: TGTGCCAGTAGTATAGATCTCTTCCGGCGGGTTCCTACAAATGAGCAGTTCTTC. This sequence encodes CASSIDLFRRVPTNEQFF. The chain is built from TRBV19 and TRBJ2-1; D possibly corresponds to TRBD2 (5 bases). Germline values: CDR1 LNHDA, CDR2 SQIVND (reference sequence). Deletions cut 0 bases from V and 7 bases from J, with 22 bases between. This CDR3 spans 18 amino acids.

The CDR3 region has the DNA TGTGCCAGCAGCGTCGGTGGCGGGACTAGCGGGATTTTAAATGAGCAGTTCTTC. It encodes CASSVGGGTSGILNEQFF. This chain links TRBV9 with TRBJ2-1; 13 nucleotides match TRBD2. This CDR3 has 18 amino acids. Germline CDR1 and CDR2: SGDLS and YYNGEE. Unmatched junction bases numbered 12, after V lost 2 bases and J lost 7 bases.

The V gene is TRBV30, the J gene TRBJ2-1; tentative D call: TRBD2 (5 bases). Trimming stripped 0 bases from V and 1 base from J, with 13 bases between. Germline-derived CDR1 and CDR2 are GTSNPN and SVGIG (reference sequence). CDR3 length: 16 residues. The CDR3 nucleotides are TGTGCCTGGAGTGTAACGTGGAGGAGTTCCTACAATGAGCAGTTCTTC. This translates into CAWSVTWRSSYNEQFF.

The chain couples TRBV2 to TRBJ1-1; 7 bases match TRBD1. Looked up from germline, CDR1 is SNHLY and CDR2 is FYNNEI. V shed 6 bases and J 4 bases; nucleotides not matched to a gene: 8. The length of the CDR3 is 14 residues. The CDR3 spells CASRPTGPSTEAFF. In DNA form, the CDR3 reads TGTGCCAGCAGGCCGACAGGGCCGAGCACTGAAGCTTTCTTT.

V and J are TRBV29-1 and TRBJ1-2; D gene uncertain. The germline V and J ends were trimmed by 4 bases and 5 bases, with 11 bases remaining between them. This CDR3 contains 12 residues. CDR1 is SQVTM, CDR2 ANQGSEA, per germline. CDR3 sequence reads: CSVGLARYGYTF. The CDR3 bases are TGCAGCGTTGGGCTGGCGCGGTATGGCTACACCTTC. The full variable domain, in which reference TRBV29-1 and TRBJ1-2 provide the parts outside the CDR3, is SAVISQKPSRDICQRGTSLTIQCQVDSQVTMMFWYRQQPGQSLTLIATANQGSEATYESGFVIDKFPISRPNLTFSTLTVSNMSPEDSSIYLCSVGLARYGYTFGSGTRLTVV.

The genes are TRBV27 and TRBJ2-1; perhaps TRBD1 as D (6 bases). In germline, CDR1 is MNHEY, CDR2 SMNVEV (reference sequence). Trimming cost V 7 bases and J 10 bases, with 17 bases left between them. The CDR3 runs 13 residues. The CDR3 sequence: CASKKSGVGEQFF. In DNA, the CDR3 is TGTGCCAGCAAAAAATCAGGGGTTGGGGAGCAGTTCTTC.

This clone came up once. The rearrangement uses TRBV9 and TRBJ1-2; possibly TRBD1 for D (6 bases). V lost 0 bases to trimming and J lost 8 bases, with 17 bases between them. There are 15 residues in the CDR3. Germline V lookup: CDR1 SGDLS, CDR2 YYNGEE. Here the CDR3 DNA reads TGTGCCAGCAGCGTAGAACCGGGACACGGTGCGGGCTACACCTTC. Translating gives CASSVEPGHGAGYTF.

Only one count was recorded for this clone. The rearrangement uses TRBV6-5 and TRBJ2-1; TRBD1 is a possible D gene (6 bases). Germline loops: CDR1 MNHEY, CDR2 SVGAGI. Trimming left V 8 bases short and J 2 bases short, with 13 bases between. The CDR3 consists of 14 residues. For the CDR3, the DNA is TGTGCCAGCCGACCGGGACAAACCTACAATGAGCAGTTCTTC. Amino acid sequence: CASRPGQTYNEQFF.

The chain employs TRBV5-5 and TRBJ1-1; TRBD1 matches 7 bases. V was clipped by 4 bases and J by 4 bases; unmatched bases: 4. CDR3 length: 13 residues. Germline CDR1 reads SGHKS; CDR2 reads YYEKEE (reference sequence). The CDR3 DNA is TGTGCCAGCAGCAGGGACAGCCTCACTGAAGCTTTCTTT. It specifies CASSRDSLTEAFF.

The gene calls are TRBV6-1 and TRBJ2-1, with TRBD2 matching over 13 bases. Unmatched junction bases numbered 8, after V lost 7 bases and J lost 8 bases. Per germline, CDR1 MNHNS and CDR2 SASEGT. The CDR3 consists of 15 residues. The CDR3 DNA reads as TGTGCCAGCACTCCGTGGACTAGCGGGAGCTATGAGCAGTTCTTC. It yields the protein CASTPWTSGSYEQFF.

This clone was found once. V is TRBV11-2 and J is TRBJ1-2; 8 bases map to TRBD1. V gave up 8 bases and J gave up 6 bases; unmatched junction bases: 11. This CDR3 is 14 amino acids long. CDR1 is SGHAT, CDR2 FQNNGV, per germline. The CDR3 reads CASGSSRGRDGYTF. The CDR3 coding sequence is TGTGCCAGCGGATCGAGCAGGGGGCGCGATGGCTACACCTTC.

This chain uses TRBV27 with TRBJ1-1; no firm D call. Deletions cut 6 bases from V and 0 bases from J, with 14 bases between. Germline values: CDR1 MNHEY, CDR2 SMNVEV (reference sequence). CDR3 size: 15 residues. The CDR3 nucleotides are TGTGCCAGCAGGTCTGGCCGGGGTATGAACACTGAAGCTTTCTTT. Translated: CASRSGRGMNTEAFF.

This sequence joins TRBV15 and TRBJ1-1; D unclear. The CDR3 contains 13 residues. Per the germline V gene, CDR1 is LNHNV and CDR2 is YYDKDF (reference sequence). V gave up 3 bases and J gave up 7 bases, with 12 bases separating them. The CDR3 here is CATSSNRGYEAFF. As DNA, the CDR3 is TGTGCCACCAGCAGCAATAGAGGATATGAAGCTTTCTTT.

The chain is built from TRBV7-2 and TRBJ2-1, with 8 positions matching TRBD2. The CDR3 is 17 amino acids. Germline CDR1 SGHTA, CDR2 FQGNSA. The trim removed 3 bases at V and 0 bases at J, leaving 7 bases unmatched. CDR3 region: CASSFGLAASSYNEQFF. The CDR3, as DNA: TGTGCCAGCAGCTTCGGACTAGCCGCGAGCTCCTACAATGAGCAGTTCTTC.

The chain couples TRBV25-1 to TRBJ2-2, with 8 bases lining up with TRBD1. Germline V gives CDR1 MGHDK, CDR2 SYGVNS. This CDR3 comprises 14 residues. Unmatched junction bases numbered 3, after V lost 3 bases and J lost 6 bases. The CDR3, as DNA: TGTGCCAGCAGTGAGGACAGGGCGGCCGGGGAGCTGTTTTTT. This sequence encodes CASSEDRAAGELFF.

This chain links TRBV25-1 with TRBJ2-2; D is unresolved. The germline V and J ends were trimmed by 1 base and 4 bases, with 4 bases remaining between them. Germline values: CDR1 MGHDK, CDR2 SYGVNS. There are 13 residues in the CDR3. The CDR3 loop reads CASSESGTGELFF. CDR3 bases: TGTGCCAGCAGTGAATCGGGCACCGGGGAGCTGTTTTTT.

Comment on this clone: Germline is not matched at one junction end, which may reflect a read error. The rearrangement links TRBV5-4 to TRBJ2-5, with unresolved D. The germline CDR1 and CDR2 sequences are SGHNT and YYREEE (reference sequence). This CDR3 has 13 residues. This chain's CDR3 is CASSSSVTETQYF. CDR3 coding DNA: TGTGCCAGTAGCTCTTCGGTTACGGAGACCCAGTACTTC.

DNA of the CDR3: TGTGCCAGCAGCCAAGACTTTGAGCAGTTCTTC. Protein product: CASSQDFEQFF. The J gene is TRBJ2-1, the V gene TRBV4-2, with D uncertain. Deletions cut 0 bases from V and 9 bases from J, with 3 bases between. This CDR3 region has 11 residues. In germline, CDR1 is LGHNA, CDR2 YNFKEQ.

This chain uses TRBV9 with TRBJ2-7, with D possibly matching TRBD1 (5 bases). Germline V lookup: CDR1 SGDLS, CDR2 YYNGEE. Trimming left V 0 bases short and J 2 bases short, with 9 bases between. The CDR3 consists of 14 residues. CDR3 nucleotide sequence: TGTGCCAGCAGCGTAGATCAGGGCCCCTACGAGCAGTACTTC. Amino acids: CASSVDQGPYEQYF. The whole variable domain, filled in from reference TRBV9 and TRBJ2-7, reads DSGVTQTPKHLITATGQRVTLRCSPRSGDLSVYWYQQSLDQGLQFLIQYYNGEERAKGNILERFSAQQFPDLHSELNLSSLELGDSALYFCASSVDQGPYEQYFGPGTRLTVT.

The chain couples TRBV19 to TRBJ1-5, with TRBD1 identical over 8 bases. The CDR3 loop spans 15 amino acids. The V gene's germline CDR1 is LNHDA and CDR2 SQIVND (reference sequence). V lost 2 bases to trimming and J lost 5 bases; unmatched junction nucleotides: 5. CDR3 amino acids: CASSIKTGVHQPQHF. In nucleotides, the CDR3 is TGTGCCAGTAGTATAAAGACAGGGGTCCATCAGCCCCAGCATTTT.